This T cell receptor beta chain was sequenced during a study of T cells in women clearing cervical HPV infection. The CDR3 is made up of 14 amino acids. Germline V gene lookup returns CDR1 SGHTA and CDR2 FQGNSA. V lost 10 bases and J lost 2; bases outside the gene matches: 6. Notes on the study in general: CIN3+ cases had significantly higher TCR richness than controls; evenness did not differ.

Sequencing used immunoSEQ multiplex PCR; TCRdb keeps in-frame clones, though not all of them. The data include tens of thousands of clones; the top ten clones carry 5%. Worth noting for this clone: Its antigen is unidentified. The read gets to within 3 residues of the CDR3 end, and the germline J gene fills in the rest.

The sequence was obtained from a woman aged 18-70 years with a cervical HPV16 infection that either progressed to CIN3+ or cleared (not recorded which). Sequencing was carried out using blood buffy coat. This chain connects TRBV7-2 to TRBJ2-5, with 11 bases aligning to TRBD2. Partial CDR3 DNA: TGTGCCATCTCATCTAGCGGGGGGCAAGAGACC. It codes for CAISSSGGQET. In full, the CDR3 reads CAISSSGGQETQYF.